The 30 T cell receptor beta chains below were found in one sample sequenced in a study of early T cells in non-severe SARS-CoV-2 infection. Via MiXCR, TCRdb re-called the 5' RACE reads, giving one row per CDR3 protein. There are about 36,000 distinct CDR3 sequences in the sample; approximately 5.3% occur only once, and roughly 30% lies in the top ten. Specimen: whole blood. These TCRs come from an adult who was a healthcare worker with PCR-confirmed SARS-CoV-2 infection or an uninfected control (not recorded which).

There are many counts of this clonotype. The chain combines TRBV18 with TRBJ2-7; 7 bases are a match to TRBD1. The trim removed 6 bases at V and 1 base at J, leaving 6 bases unmatched. Germline V CDR1 and CDR2: KGHSH, LQKENI. The CDR3 contains 14 residues. CDR3 bases: TGTGCCAGCTCCCCGGGACAGACATCCTACGAGCAGTACTTC. This gives the protein CASSPGQTSYEQYF.

This clonotype was seen a handful of times. The chain is built from TRBV19 and TRBJ2-3; D not resolved. CDR1 and CDR2 (germline): LNHDA, SQIVND (reference sequence). The ends were cut back, 2 bases at V and 1 base at J, with 7 bases in the middle. The CDR3 has 14 amino acids. CDR3 protein: CASSISPRTDTQYF. The CDR3, as DNA: TGTGCCAGTAGTATAAGCCCCCGCACAGATACGCAGTATTTT.

This clonotype was seen at least ten times. V gene TRBV11-3 combines with J gene TRBJ1-1; D possibly corresponds to TRBD1 (5 bases). Trimming took 1 base from V and 6 from J, leaving 12 bases between them. The CDR3 covers 14 residues. Germline V gene data show CDR1 as SGHNT and CDR2 as YENEEA. CDR3 amino acids: CASSLGGRKAEAFF. DNA of the CDR3: TGTGCCAGCAGCTTAGGGGGACGAAAAGCTGAAGCTTTCTTT.

This clonotype was found many times. The rearrangement links TRBV4-2 to TRBJ1-2; D gene unclear. The CDR3 contains 16 residues. V lost 1 base to trimming and J lost 0 bases, with 12 bases between them. CDR1 and CDR2 from the germline V gene are LGHNA and YNFKEQ. DNA for the CDR3: TGTGCCAGCAGCCAAGCGGCGAATCAAGCTAACTATGGCTACACCTTC. Amino acids: CASSQAANQANYGYTF.

This clonotype has at least ten counts. The chain joins TRBV20-1 to TRBJ2-1; 7 bases are a match to TRBD1. The germline CDR1 and CDR2 sequences are DFQATT and SNEGSKA (reference sequence). The CDR3 is 14 residues long. The V segment lost 7 bases and the J segment 3 bases; nucleotides outside the gene matches: 9. CDR3: CSGKEGAYYNEQFF. DNA of the CDR3: TGCAGTGGTAAAGAGGGGGCTTACTACAATGAGCAGTTCTTC.

The chain recombines TRBV4-2 with TRBJ2-1, with 12 bases aligning to TRBD2. The CDR3 consists of 16 residues. Trimming removed 2 bases from V and 7 bases from J; junction bases left unmatched: 6. Germline CDR1 reads LGHNA; CDR2 reads YNFKEQ. The CDR3 is CASSQPTSGSPNEQFF. The CDR3 nucleotides read TGTGCCAGCAGCCAACCGACTAGCGGGAGTCCGAATGAGCAGTTCTTC.

This clonotype was seen repeatedly, ten times or more. V gene TRBV20-1 combines with J gene TRBJ1-2; possible D gene TRBD1, 6 bases. This CDR3 has 12 residues. Germline CDR1 DFQATT, CDR2 SNEGSKA (reference sequence). Trimming removed 6 bases from V and 4 bases from J, with 12 bases in between. The CDR3: CSAPQGFYGYTF. The CDR3 DNA reads as TGCAGTGCCCCTCAGGGGTTCTATGGCTACACCTTC.

The chain recombines TRBV18 with TRBJ2-7; D is uncertain. The V gene's germline CDR1 is KGHSH and CDR2 LQKENI. The ends were cut back, 3 bases at V and 3 bases at J, with 21 bases in the middle. The CDR3 length is 17 residues. The DNA for the CDR3 is TGTGCCAGCTCACCCCCATCTTGGGGTAAGTCCTACTACGAGCAGTACTTC. Translating it yields CASSPPSWGKSYYEQYF.

This clonotype has ten or more counts. The CDR3 is CASSLSSGSTDTQYF. The CDR3 nucleotides are TGTGCCAGCAGCTTATCTAGCGGGAGCACAGATACGCAGTATTTT. This chain links TRBV7-8 with TRBJ2-3; 8 nucleotides match TRBD2. The CDR3 covers 15 residues. CDR1 is SGHVS and CDR2 is FQNEAQ in the germline V gene. The ends lost 2 bases at V and 0 bases at J; junction bases unmatched: 1.

The sample holds many counts of this clonotype. The V and J genes are TRBV9 and TRBJ2-3, with TRBD1 identical over 7 bases. The germline gives CDR1 SGDLS, CDR2 YYNGEE. The CDR3 spans 15 residues. The V and J ends lost 3 bases and 3 bases, in that order; junction bases with no gene match: 7. The DNA for the CDR3 is TGTGCCAGCAGCGCCCCTTCGGACAGGACAGATACGCAGTATTTT. Translation gives CASSAPSDRTDTQYF.

This clonotype was observed many times. The chain carries TRBV4-1 and TRBJ2-3, with 9 nucleotides matching TRBD1. Germline V gene data show CDR1 as MGHRA and CDR2 as YSYEKL. The CDR3 runs 17 residues. Losses at the gene ends were 4 bases for V and 2 bases for J; bases not matched to a gene: 10. CDR3 sequence (DNA): TGCGCCAGCAGCCCAGTGGGGGACAGGGAACCCACAGATACGCAGTATTTT. As protein: CASSPVGDREPTDTQYF.

This clonotype was seen ten or more times. The chain carries TRBV4-1 and TRBJ2-2; D possibly corresponds to TRBD2 (5 bases). The CDR3 contains 19 residues. Germline loops: CDR1 MGHRA, CDR2 YSYEKL. Trimming stripped 1 base from V and 0 bases from J, with 18 bases between. Here the CDR3 reads CASSQAQRGSPANTGELFF. The CDR3 DNA follows: TGCGCCAGCAGCCAAGCCCAACGAGGGAGCCCGGCGAACACCGGGGAGCTGTTTTTT.

The table lists this clonotype with many counts. This rearrangement joins TRBV12-3 or TRBV12-4 to TRBJ2-1; 13 bases are a match to TRBD2. The CDR3 extends over 18 amino acids. Germline trimming cut 5 bases from V and 0 bases from J; bases unmatched to any gene: 7. Written as DNA, the CDR3 is TGTGCCAGCAGTCCGTGGGGACTAGCGGGAAGCTCCTACAATGAGCAGTTCTTC. It codes for CASSPWGLAGSSYNEQFF.

Comments on this clonotype: This may be a read error: a much more frequent sequence differs by one nucleotide. V gene TRBV9 combines with J gene TRBJ1-1; 8 positions agree with TRBD1. CDR3 length: 16 residues. J was trimmed by 5 bases and V by 2 bases; bases with no gene match: 11. CDR1 and CDR2 from the germline V gene are SGDLS and YYNGEE. The CDR3: CASSVGRGLRGTEAFF. DNA for the CDR3: TGTGCCAGCAGCGTCGGCAGGGGGCTAAGAGGAACTGAAGCTTTCTTT.

The sample holds many counts of this clonotype. The rearrangement uses TRBV20-1 and TRBJ1-1; unclear D gene. The CDR3 runs to 13 residues. The germline CDR1 and CDR2 sequences are DFQATT and SNEGSKA (reference sequence). V was trimmed by 5 bases and J by 7 bases, leaving 17 bases between them. CDR3 DNA sequence: TGCAGTGCTGATGACGGATCCCTTCATGAAGCTTTCTTT. It encodes CSADDGSLHEAFF.

This clonotype was observed many times. The rearrangement uses TRBV29-1 and TRBJ1-2, with 9 bases lining up with TRBD1. Germline V gene data show CDR1 as SQVTM and CDR2 as ANQGSEA. This CDR3 is built from 12 residues. V was clipped by 7 bases and J by 8 bases; unmatched bases: 8. CDR3 nucleotide sequence: TGCAGCGCCGGACAGGGGAGAAGGGGCTACACCTTC. Amino acids: CSAGQGRRGYTF.

The genes are TRBV5-1 and TRBJ2-7; maybe TRBD2 (6 bases). Germline V gene sequence: CDR1 SGHRS, CDR2 YFSETQ. The CDR3 is 15 residues long. The ends were cut back, 4 bases at V and 6 bases at J, with 20 bases in the middle. In DNA form, the CDR3 reads TGCGCCAGCAGCCCCGCGAGGGCGGGGATCTTCGAGCAGTACTTC. The encoded protein is CASSPARAGIFEQYF.

As DNA, the CDR3 is TGTGCCAGCAGTTACGGAGATAGGGTGAACACTGAAGCTTTCTTT. This translates into CASSYGDRVNTEAFF. The chain links TRBV6-5 to TRBJ1-1; no clear D gene. Germline CDR1 and CDR2: MNHEY and SVGAGI. Trimming cost V 2 bases and J 0 bases, with 10 bases left between them. The CDR3 covers 15 residues.

This clonotype was seen many times. V is TRBV12-3 or TRBV12-4 and J is TRBJ2-6; D is uncertain. There are 14 residues in the CDR3. Between the trimmed V and J ends, which lost 1 base and 1 base, there was a span of 2 bases. CDR3 in amino acids: CASSLGSGANVLTF. In DNA, the CDR3 is TGTGCCAGCAGTTTAGGATCTGGGGCCAACGTCCTGACTTTC.

There are many counts of this clonotype. The rearrangement uses TRBV20-1 and TRBJ1-1; D might be TRBD1 (5 bases). The CDR3 runs to 14 residues. Trimming took 0 bases from V and 1 from J, leaving 9 bases between them. Per the germline V gene, CDR1 is DFQATT and CDR2 is SNEGSKA (reference sequence). CDR3 in amino acids: CSARDPRANTEAFF. As DNA, the CDR3 is TGCAGTGCTAGAGATCCCAGGGCGAACACTGAAGCTTTCTTT.

This clonotype was counted at least ten times. The chain uses TRBV20-1 and TRBJ1-5; D perhaps matches TRBD1 (6 bases). The CDR3 sequence is 15 residues long. CDR1 and CDR2 from the germline V gene are DFQATT and SNEGSKA (reference sequence). V was pared by 3 bases and J by 5 bases, with 17 bases between. The CDR3, as DNA: TGCAGTGCTAGGACTACCGGGACAAAGGATCAGCCCCAGCATTTT. Its translation: CSARTTGTKDQPQHF.

This clonotype was picked up a small number of times. V usage is TRBV12-3 or TRBV12-4 and J usage is TRBJ2-2; a possible D gene is TRBD2 (6 bases). This CDR3 contains 14 residues. The germline V and J ends were trimmed by 6 bases and 6 bases, with 14 bases remaining between them. Written as DNA, the CDR3 is TGTGCCAGCAGCCCACTTACTAGCCCCGGGGAGCTGTTTTTT. Protein sequence: CASSPLTSPGELFF.

At least ten counts were recorded for this clonotype. Its ends do not fully match the called genes, so a read error is possible. The chain has TRBV18 and TRBJ2-5; TRBD1 matches 9 bases. CDR3 length equals 14 residues. In germline, CDR1 is KGHSH, CDR2 LQKENI. CDR3 region: CASSPPGQGHPKDF. The DNA for the CDR3 is TGTGCCAGCTCACCACCGGGACAGGGTCACCCCAAGGACTTC.

This clonotype was found many times. The CDR3 carries no conserved terminal phenylalanine or tryptophan, so it likely arises from a read error. This sequence joins TRBV7-7 and TRBJ1-5; 7 nucleotides line up with TRBD1. The CDR3 extends over 17 amino acids. Germline CDR1 and CDR2: SSHAT and FNYEAQ (reference sequence). CDR3 loop: CASSPTGVRHWDQPQHL. CDR3 DNA sequence: TGTGCTAGCAGCCCCACAGGGGTACGGCATTGGGATCAGCCCCAGCATTTG.

In this sample, this clonotype turned up many times. CDR3 sequence: CSASGAGYSNQPQHF. CDR3 bases: TGCAGCGCTTCAGGGGCAGGGTATAGCAATCAGCCCCAGCATTTT. The rearrangement uses TRBV20-1 and TRBJ1-5; perhaps TRBD1 as D (6 bases). This CDR3 has 15 residues. The germline gives CDR1 DFQATT, CDR2 SNEGSKA (reference sequence).

This chain links TRBV5-1 with TRBJ2-2; perhaps D is TRBD1 or TRBD2 (6 bases each). Germline V gene sequence: CDR1 SGHRS, CDR2 YFSETQ. The CDR3 runs to 16 residues. V lost 0 bases, J lost 2 bases, and 11 bases lay in between. CDR3 sequence (DNA): TGCGCCAGCAGCTTGGCCGGGGGACACAACACCGGGGAGCTGTTTTTT. It specifies CASSLAGGHNTGELFF.

At least ten counts were recorded for this clonotype. The rearrangement joins TRBV5-6 to TRBJ1-2; 10 nucleotides agree with TRBD1. Germline V gene lookup returns CDR1 SGHDT and CDR2 YYEEEE. CDR3 length equals 16 residues. V shed 3 bases, J shed 2 bases, and the junction held 7 bases outside the gene matches. The CDR3 DNA follows: TGTGCCAGCAGCTCGCCTTGGGACAGGGGAAACTATGGCTACACCTTC. Translating it yields CASSSPWDRGNYGYTF.

This clonotype was seen ten or more times. The chain employs TRBV7-9 and TRBJ2-1; D perhaps matches TRBD2 (5 bases). This CDR3 is 15 amino acids long. CDR1 and CDR2 (germline): SEHNR, FQNEAQ (reference sequence). V lost 10 bases, J lost 2 bases, and 18 bases lay in between. DNA of the CDR3: TGTGCCACCGTATCACCCACCGGGACCTACAATGAGCAGTTCTTC. It specifies CATVSPTGTYNEQFF. The whole variable domain, remainder taken from reference TRBV7-9 and TRBJ2-1, is DTGVSQNPRHKITKRGQNVTFRCDPISEHNRLYWYRQTLGQGPEFLTYFQNEAQLEKSRLLSDRFSAERPKGSFSTLEIQRTEQGDSAMYLCATVSPTGTYNEQFFGPGTRLTVL.

This clonotype appeared many times. The gene calls are TRBV12-3 or TRBV12-4 and TRBJ2-2, with D possibly called TRBD1 or TRBD2 (5 bases each). Trimming shortened V by 4 bases and J by 3 bases, and 12 bases separated the two germline ends. The CDR3 has 15 amino acids. CDR3 in amino acids: CASSWSGTYTGELFF. The CDR3 DNA is TGTGCCAGCAGTTGGTCAGGGACGTACACCGGGGAGCTGTTTTTT.

This clonotype was recorded many times. The chain combines TRBV7-6 with TRBJ1-5; 10 positions match TRBD1. Germline V CDR1 and CDR2: SGHVS, FNYEAQ. The CDR3 is 15 amino acids. The junction had 7 bases not matched to a gene; V was cut back by 5 bases and J by 6 bases. The CDR3 coding sequence is TGTGCCAGCAGCCCTAGGACAGGGGGAGGTCAGCCCCAGCATTTT. Translation gives CASSPRTGGGQPQHF.